The 3 T cell receptor beta chains listed next were all sequenced from one sample in a study of control samples from healthy donors and cancer patients (dated by TCRdb to the early 2020s). Library prep was done by the immunoSEQ multiplex PCR assay. Drawn from immuneACCESS, this table holds only the in-frame rearrangements with V and J called that TCRdb kept. Clones are partly lost; checked studies trace under half to an unresolved V gene and leave the rest unexplained. This sample comprises more than 75,000 clones, approximately 88% of them detected only once. About 36% of the sample comes from the top ten. The sequenced sample was PBMCs. The receptors derive from a man in his sixties or seventies with lung cancer.

The sample holds one count of this clone. CDR3 region: CASSPLVGGHSNQPQHF. The CDR3 nucleotides read TGTGCCAGCTCCCCCTTAGTGGGGGGTCATAGCAATCAGCCCCAGCATTTT. The chain is built from TRBV7-8 and TRBJ1-5; possibly TRBD1 for D (5 bases). Per the germline V gene, CDR1 is SGHVS and CDR2 is FQNEAQ. The CDR3 runs to 17 residues. Trimming removed 8 bases at V and 0 bases at J, with 20 bases between.

This chain links TRBV5-8 with TRBJ1-6; no reliable D call. Per germline, CDR1 SGHTS and CDR2 YDEGEE. CDR3 size: 13 residues. Trimming pared 1 base from V and 14 bases from J, leaving 13 bases between. CDR3 protein: CASSLSAGETLHF. For the CDR3, the DNA is TGTGCCAGCAGCTTGAGCGCTGGGGAGACCCTCCACTTT. The full variable domain, in which reference TRBV5-8 and TRBJ1-6 provide the parts outside the CDR3, is EAGVTQSPTHLIKTRGQQATLRCSPISGHTSVYWYQQALGLGLQFLLWYDEGEERNRGNFPPRFSGRQFPNYSSELNVNALELEDSALYLCASSLSAGETLHFGNGTRLTVT.

J is TRBJ2-2 and V is TRBV18; maybe TRBD2 (6 bases). V dropped 6 bases and J dropped 0 bases, with 11 bases sitting between them. CDR1 is KGHSH and CDR2 is LQKENI in the germline V gene. CDR3 size: 15 residues. Here the CDR3 reads CASSPGTPNTGELFF. The CDR3 nucleotides read TGTGCCAGCTCCCCCGGGACTCCGAACACCGGGGAGCTGTTTTTT.